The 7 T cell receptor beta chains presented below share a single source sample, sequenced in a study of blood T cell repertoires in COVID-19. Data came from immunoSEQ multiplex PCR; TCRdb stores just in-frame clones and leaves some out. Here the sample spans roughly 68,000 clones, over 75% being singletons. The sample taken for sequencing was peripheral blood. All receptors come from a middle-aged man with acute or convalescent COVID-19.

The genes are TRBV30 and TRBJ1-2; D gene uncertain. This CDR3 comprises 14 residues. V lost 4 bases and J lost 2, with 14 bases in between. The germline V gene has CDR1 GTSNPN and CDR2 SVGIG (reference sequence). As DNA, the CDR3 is TGTGCCTGGACCCGCTCACAAGTAAACTATGGCTACACCTTC. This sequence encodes CAWTRSQVNYGYTF.

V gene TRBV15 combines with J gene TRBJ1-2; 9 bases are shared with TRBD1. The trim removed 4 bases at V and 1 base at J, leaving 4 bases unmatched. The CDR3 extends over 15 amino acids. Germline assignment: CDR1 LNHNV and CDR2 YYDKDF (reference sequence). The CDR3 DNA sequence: TGTGCCACCAGCAAGGGACAGGGATTTAACTATGGCTACACCTTC. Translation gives CATSKGQGFNYGYTF.

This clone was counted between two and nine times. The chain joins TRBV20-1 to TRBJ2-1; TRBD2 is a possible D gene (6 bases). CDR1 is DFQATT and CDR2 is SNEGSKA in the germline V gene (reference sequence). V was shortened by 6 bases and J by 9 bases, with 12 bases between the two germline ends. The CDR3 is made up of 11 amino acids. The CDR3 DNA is TGCAGTGCATGGCGGGGTGGTGAGCAGTTCTTC. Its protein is CSAWRGGEQFF.

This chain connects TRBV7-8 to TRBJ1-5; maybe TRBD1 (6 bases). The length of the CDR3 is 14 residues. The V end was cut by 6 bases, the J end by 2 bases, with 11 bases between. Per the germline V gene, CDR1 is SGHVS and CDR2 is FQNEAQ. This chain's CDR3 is CASRAQGGNQPQHF. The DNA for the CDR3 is TGTGCCAGCAGGGCACAGGGTGGCAATCAGCCCCAGCATTTT.

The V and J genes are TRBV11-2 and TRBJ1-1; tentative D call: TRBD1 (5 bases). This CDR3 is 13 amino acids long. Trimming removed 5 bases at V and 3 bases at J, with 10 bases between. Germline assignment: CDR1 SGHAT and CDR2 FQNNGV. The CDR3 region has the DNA TGTGCCAGCAGCCACCTGGGGCACACTGAAGCTTTCTTT. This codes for CASSHLGHTEAFF.

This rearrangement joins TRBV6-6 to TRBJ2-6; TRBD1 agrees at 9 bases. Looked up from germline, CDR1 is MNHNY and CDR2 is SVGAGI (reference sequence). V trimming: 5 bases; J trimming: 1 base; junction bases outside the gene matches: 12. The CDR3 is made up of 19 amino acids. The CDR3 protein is CASSRRTGAIRSGANVLTF. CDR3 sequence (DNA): TGTGCCAGCAGTCGCCGGACAGGGGCGATCAGGTCTGGGGCCAACGTCCTGACTTTC.

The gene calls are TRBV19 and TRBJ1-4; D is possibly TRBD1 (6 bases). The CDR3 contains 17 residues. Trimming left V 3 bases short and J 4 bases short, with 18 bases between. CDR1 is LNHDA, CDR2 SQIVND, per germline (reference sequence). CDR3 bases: TGTGCCAGTAGTATTGGGGTTCAGACAGGAGGTAATGAAAAACTGTTTTTT. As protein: CASSIGVQTGGNEKLFF.